One and the same sample provided the 7 T cell receptor beta chains below, sequenced in a study of T cells in Graves' hyperthyroidism and ophthalmopathy. TCR beta CDR3 regions were amplified from RNA transcripts. Using the HTBI primer set, a first-round RT-PCR was run on the TCR CDR3. TCRdb passed the multiplex PCR reads through MiXCR, listing each CDR3 protein once. The table includes hundreds of thousands of distinct CDR3 sequences, roughly 14% detected once. Specimen: blood. The receptors originated from a woman aged 40 to 50 with Graves' ophthalmopathy.

This clonotype occurred a few times. Being one base from a much bigger clone, this may be a read error. The CDR3 nucleotides are TGTGCCAGCAGTTCCCCGACAGAGGGGGACTACAAGCAGTACTTC. It codes for CASSSPTEGDYKQYF. This chain joins TRBV28 and TRBJ2-7; TRBD2 might be the D (7 bases). The CDR3 runs to 15 residues. The germline gives CDR1 MDHEN, CDR2 SYDVKM.

Notes on this clonotype: Possible read error: a much larger clone is one base away. This chain uses TRBV28 with TRBJ2-5; D is possibly TRBD2 (5 bases). CDR3 size: 15 residues. V shed 5 bases and J shed 7 bases, with 20 bases lying between them. From germline, CDR1 is MDHEN and CDR2 SYDVKM. The CDR3 DNA follows: TGTGCCAGCAGTCGACCGGGTTCCGGTGGAGGGACCCAGTACTTC. This codes for CASSRPGSGGGTQYF.

This clonotype was found many times. J is TRBJ2-2 and V is TRBV11-3; 8 bases align to TRBD2. This CDR3 has 15 amino acids. V shed 7 bases and J 8 bases; nucleotides not matched to a gene: 12. Per the germline V gene, CDR1 is SGHNT and CDR2 is YENEEA. CDR3 DNA sequence: TGTGCCAGCAACCCGGGACTAGATCCCCAGGGGGAGCTGTTTTTT. Amino acids: CASNPGLDPQGELFF.

Remarks on this clonotype: A read error may be the cause here, since a much bigger clone is one base away. The chain couples TRBV6-2 or TRBV6-3 to TRBJ2-1; TRBD2 might be the D (7 bases). Germline lookup yields CDR1 MNHEY and CDR2 SVGEGT. V shed 2 bases and J shed 8 bases, with 13 bases lying between them. This CDR3 is 14 amino acids long. CDR3 nucleotide sequence: TGTGCCAGCAGTTACGGGGAGGGGGTAGATGAGCAGTTCTTC. Translating it yields CASSYGEGVDEQFF.

In nucleotides, the CDR3 is TGTGCCACCGCTCAACGGGGGGGGGTCTCTGGAAACACCATATATTTT. It codes for CATAQRGGVSGNTIYF. The V gene is TRBV11-1, the J gene TRBJ1-3; possible D gene TRBD1, 5 bases. Germline V lookup: CDR1 SGHAT, CDR2 FQDESV (reference sequence). V was clipped by 10 bases and J by 0 bases, with 19 bases between them. This CDR3 comprises 16 residues.

At least ten counts were recorded for this clonotype. This chain links TRBV19 with TRBJ1-2; D is perhaps TRBD1 (6 bases). Trimming shortened V by 7 bases and J by 5 bases, and 14 bases separated the two germline ends. The V gene's germline CDR1 is LNHDA and CDR2 SQIVND (reference sequence). CDR3 length: 13 amino acids. CDR3 region: CASIGAGEYGYTF. Written as DNA, the CDR3 is TGTGCCAGTATCGGGGCAGGGGAATATGGCTACACCTTC. The full variable domain, its missing parts supplied by reference TRBV19 and TRBJ1-2, is DGGITQSPKYLFRKEGQNVTLSCEQNLNHDAMYWYRQDPGQGLRLIYYSQIVNDFQKGDIAEGYSVSREKKESFPLTVTSAQKNPTAFYLCASIGAGEYGYTFGSGTRLTVV.

This clonotype was seen at least ten times. The chain has TRBV29-1 and TRBJ1-2; the D gene is possibly TRBD1 (5 bases). This CDR3 is built from 12 residues. The V end lost 4 bases, the J end lost 7 bases, and 13 bases lay between the germline ends. Germline CDR1 and CDR2: SQVTM and ANQGSEA. In DNA, the CDR3 is TGCAGCGTTGCCCTTGGGGACTCTGGCTACACCTTC. Protein sequence: CSVALGDSGYTF. Based on the CDR3 plus reference TRBV29-1 and TRBJ1-2, the full variable domain is SAVISQKPSRDICQRGTSLTIQCQVDSQVTMMFWYRQQPGQSLTLIATANQGSEATYESGFVIDKFPISRPNLTFSTLTVSNMSPEDSSIYLCSVALGDSGYTFGSGTRLTVV.